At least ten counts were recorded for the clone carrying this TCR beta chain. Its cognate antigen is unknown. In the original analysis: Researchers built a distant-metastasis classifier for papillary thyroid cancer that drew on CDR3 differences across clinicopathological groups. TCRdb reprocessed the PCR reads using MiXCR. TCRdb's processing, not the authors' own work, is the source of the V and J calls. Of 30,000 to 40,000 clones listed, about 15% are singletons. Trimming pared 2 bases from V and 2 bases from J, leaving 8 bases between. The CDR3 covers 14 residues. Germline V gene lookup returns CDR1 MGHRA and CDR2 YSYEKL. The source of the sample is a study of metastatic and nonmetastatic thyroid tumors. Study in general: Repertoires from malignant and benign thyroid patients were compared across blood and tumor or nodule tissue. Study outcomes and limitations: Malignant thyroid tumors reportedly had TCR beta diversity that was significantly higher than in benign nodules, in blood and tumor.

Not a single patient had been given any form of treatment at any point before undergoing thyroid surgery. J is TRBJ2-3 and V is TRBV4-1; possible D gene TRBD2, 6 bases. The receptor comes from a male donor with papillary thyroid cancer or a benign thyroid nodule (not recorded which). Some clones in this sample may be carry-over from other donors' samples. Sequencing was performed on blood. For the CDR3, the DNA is TGCGCCAGCAGCCAACGCGGGACCACAGATACGCAGTATTTT. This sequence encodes CASSQRGTTDTQYF.